These T cell receptor beta chains were read from a single sample in a study of blood T cell repertoires in COVID-19. Generated by immunoSEQ multiplex PCR, the TCRdb table keeps only in-frame clones and is missing some. The table includes fewer than 350,000 clones, less than 90% detected once. Source material: peripheral blood. The source is a woman in her twenties or thirties with COVID-19, enrolled during active disease. The CDR3 runs from the conserved cysteine through the conserved F or W.

TRBV5-6 | 18 | CASSLLRRGLQGTDTQYF
TRBV7-9 | 14 | CAITLESLNTEAFF
TRBV27 | 17 | CASSYQQGAKLANTIYF
TRBV6-5 | 15 | CASIYRDSSGNTIYF
TRBV27 | 15 | CASRLGQGYYYGYTF
TRBV19 | 15 | CASSMFAGVTDTQYF
TRBV6-5 | 14 | CASSPPGDHSSRYF
TRBV6-2/TRBV6-3 | 17 | CASSYYHRATSGNTIYF
TRBV7-2 | 16 | CASSLTPSGGTGELFF
TRBV11-3 | 13 | CASSLPGTDTQYF
TRBV2 | 13 | CASNTGAGEKLFF
TRBV24-1 | 11 | CATSQRDTQYF
TRBV7-6 | 18 | CASSWSRDRGPLYNEQFF
TRBV5-6 | 13 | CASSLAGDETQYF
TRBV6-5 | 14 | CASSLQGYNSPLHF